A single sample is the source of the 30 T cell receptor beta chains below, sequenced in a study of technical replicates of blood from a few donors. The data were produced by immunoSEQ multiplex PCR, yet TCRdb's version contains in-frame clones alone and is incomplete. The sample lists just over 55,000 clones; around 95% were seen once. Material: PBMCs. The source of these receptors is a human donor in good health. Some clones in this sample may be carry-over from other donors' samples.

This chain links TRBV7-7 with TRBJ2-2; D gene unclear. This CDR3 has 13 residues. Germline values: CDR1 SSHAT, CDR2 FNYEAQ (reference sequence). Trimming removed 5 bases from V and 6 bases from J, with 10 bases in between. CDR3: CASSRNQAGELFF. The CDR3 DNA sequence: TGTGCCAGCAGCCGAAATCAGGCCGGGGAGCTGTTTTTT.

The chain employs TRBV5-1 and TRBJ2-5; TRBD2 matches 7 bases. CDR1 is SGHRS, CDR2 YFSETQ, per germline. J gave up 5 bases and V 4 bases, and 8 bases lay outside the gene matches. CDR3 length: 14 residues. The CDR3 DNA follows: TGCGCCAGCAGCAAAAGTCCGCGGGGGGAGACCCAGTACTTC. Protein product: CASSKSPRGETQYF.

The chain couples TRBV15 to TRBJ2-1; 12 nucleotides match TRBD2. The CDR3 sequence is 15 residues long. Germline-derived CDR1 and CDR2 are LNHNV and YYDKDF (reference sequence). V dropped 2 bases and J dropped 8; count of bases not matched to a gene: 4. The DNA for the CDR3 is TGTGCCACCAGCAGACTAGCGGGAGGGCCTCATGAGCAGTTCTTC. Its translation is CATSRLAGGPHEQFF. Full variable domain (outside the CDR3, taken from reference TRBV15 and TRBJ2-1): DAMVIQNPRYQVTQFGKPVTLSCSQTLNHNVMYWYQQKSSQAPKLLFHYYDKDFNNEADTPDNFQSRRPNTSFCFLDIRSPGLGDTAMYLCATSRLAGGPHEQFFGPGTRLTVL.

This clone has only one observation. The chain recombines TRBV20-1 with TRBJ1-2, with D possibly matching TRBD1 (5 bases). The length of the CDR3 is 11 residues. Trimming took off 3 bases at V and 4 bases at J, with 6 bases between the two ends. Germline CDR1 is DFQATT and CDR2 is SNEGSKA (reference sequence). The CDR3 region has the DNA TGCAGTGCTAGTACAGGCTATGGCTACACCTTC. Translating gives CSASTGYGYTF.

CDR3 sequence (DNA): TGCGCCAGCCGTGACAGGATGCAGGGACTAAACAATGAGCAGTTCTTC. As protein: CASRDRMQGLNNEQFF. The chain links TRBV4-1 to TRBJ2-1; maybe TRBD2 (7 bases). Trimming removed 8 bases from V and 5 bases from J, with 22 bases in between. Germline lookup yields CDR1 MGHRA and CDR2 YSYEKL. The CDR3 has 16 amino acids.

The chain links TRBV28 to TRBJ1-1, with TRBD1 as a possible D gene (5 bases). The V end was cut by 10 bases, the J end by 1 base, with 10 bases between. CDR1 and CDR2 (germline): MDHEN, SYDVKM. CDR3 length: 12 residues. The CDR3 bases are TGTGCCACGTGGGGCGCGAACACTGAAGCTTTCTTT. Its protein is CATWGANTEAFF. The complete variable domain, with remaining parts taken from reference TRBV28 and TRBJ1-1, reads DVKVTQSSRYLVKRTGEKVFLECVQDMDHENMFWYRQDPGLGLRLIYFSYDVKMKEKGDIPEGYSVSREKKERFSLILESASTNQTSMYLCATWGANTEAFFGQGTRLTVV.

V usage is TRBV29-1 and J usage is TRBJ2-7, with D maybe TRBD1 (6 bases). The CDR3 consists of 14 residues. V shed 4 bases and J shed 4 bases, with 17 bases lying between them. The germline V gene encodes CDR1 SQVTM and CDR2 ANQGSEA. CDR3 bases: TGCAGCGTTGTAGGTTTAGGGGGAAGGTACGAGCAGTACTTC. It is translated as CSVVGLGGRYEQYF.

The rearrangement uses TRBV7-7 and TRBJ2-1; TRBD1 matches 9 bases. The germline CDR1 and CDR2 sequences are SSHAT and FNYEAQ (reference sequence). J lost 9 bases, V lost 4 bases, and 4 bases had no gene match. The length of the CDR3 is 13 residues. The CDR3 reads CASSWDRETEQFF. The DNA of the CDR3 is TGTGCCAGCAGCTGGGACAGGGAGACTGAGCAGTTCTTC.

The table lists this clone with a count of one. The CDR3 region is CASSPIFTGGTGELFF. As DNA, the CDR3 is TGTGCCAGCTCACCCATATTTACAGGGGGCACCGGGGAGCTGTTTTTT. The chain employs TRBV18 and TRBJ2-2; 8 bases line up with TRBD1. Germline CDR1 and CDR2: KGHSH and LQKENI. V was clipped by 3 bases and J by 4 bases; unmatched bases: 7. This CDR3 has 16 residues.

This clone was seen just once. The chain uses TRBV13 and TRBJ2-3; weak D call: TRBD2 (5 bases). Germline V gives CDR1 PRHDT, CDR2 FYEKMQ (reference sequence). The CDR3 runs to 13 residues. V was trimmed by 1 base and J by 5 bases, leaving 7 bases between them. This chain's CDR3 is CASSLEGRDTQYF. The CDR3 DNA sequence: TGTGCCAGCAGCTTAGAAGGGAGAGATACGCAGTATTTT.

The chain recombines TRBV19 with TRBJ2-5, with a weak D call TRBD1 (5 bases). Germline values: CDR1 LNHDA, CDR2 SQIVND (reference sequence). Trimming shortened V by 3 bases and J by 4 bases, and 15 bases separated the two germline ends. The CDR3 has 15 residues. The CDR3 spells CASSMGRLGAETQYF. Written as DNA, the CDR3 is TGTGCCAGTAGTATGGGCAGGTTAGGGGCAGAGACCCAGTACTTC. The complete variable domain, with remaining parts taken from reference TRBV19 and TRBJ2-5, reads DGGITQSPKYLFRKEGQNVTLSCEQNLNHDAMYWYRQDPGQGLRLIYYSQIVNDFQKGDIAEGYSVSREKKESFPLTVTSAQKNPTAFYLCASSMGRLGAETQYFGPGTRLLVL.

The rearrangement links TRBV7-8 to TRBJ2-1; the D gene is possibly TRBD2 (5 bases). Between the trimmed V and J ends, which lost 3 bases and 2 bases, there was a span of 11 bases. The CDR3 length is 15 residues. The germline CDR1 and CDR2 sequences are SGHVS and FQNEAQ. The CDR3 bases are TGTGCCAGCAGCTTGTACTCGCGGGCCTACAATGAGCAGTTCTTC. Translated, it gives CASSLYSRAYNEQFF.

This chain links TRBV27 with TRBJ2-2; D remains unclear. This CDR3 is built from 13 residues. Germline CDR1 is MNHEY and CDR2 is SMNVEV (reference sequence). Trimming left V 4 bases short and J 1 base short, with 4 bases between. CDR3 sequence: CASSSVNTGELFF. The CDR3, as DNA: TGTGCCAGCAGTTCGGTGAACACCGGGGAGCTGTTTTTT.

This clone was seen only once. CDR3 in amino acids: CASGAGYEQYF. The CDR3 nucleotides read TGTGCCAGCGGGGCCGGCTACGAGCAGTACTTC. This chain connects TRBV6-1 to TRBJ2-7; the D gene is possibly TRBD1 (5 bases). The CDR3 contains 11 residues. Per the germline V gene, CDR1 is MNHNS and CDR2 is SASEGT. The V end lost 8 bases, the J end lost 3 bases, and 8 bases lay between the germline ends.

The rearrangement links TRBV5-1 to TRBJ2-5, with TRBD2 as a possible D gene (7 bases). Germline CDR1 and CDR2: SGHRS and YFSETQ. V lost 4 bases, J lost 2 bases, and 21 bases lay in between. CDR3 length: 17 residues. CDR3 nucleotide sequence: TGCGCCAGCAGCACAGGGAGTCCAGCGGGAAGGCAAGAGACCCAGTACTTC. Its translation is CASSTGSPAGRQETQYF.

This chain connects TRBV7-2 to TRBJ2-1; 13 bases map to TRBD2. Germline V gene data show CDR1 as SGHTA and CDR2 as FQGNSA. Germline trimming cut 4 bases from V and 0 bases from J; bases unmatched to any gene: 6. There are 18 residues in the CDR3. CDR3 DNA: TGTGCCAGCAGCTCGGGACTAGCGGGAATAAGCTCCTACAATGAGCAGTTCTTC. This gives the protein CASSSGLAGISSYNEQFF.

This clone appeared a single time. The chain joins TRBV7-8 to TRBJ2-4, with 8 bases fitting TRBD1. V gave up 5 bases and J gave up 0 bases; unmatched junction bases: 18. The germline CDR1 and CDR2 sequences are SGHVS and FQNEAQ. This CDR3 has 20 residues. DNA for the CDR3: TGTGCCAGCAGCCCCGGGCCCCAGGGGGCGGGGATCGTAGCCAAAAACATTCAGTACTTC. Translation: CASSPGPQGAGIVAKNIQYF.

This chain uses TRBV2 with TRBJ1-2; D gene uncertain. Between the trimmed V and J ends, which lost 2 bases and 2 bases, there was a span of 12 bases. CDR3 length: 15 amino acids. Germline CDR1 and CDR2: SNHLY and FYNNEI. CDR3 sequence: CASSEYGRSNYGYTF. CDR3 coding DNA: TGTGCCAGCAGTGAATACGGCAGGTCCAACTATGGCTACACCTTC.

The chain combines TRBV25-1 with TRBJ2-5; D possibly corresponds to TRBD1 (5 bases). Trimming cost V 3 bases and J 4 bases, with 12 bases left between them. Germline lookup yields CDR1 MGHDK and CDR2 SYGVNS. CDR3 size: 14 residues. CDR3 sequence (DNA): TGTGCCAGCAGTGATCCGACAGCAGGAGAGACCCAGTACTTC. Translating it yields CASSDPTAGETQYF.

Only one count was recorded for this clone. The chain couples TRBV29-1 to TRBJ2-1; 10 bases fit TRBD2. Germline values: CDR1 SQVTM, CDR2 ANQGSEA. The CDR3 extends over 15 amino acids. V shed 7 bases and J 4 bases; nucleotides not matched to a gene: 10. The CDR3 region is CSGGGLAGEYNEQFF. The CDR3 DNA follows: TGCAGCGGAGGTGGTCTAGCGGGGGAATACAATGAGCAGTTCTTC.

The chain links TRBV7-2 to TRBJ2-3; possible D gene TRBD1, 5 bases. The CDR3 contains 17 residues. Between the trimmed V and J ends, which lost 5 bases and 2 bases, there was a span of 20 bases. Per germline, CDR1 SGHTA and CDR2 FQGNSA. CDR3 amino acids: CASSLRLGQTVTDTQYF. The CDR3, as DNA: TGTGCCAGCAGCCTCCGACTCGGACAAACTGTCACAGATACGCAGTATTTT.

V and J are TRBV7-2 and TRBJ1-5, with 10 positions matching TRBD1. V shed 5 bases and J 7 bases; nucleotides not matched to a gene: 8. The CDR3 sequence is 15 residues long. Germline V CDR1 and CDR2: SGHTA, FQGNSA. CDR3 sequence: CASSLRQGAGQPQHF. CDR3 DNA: TGTGCCAGCAGCCTAAGACAGGGGGCAGGACAGCCCCAGCATTTT.

The CDR3 here is CATSRDGGSGWAVQYF. CDR3 DNA: TGTGCCACCAGCAGAGATGGAGGGTCTGGCTGGGCGGTGCAGTACTTC. This chain uses TRBV15 with TRBJ2-7, with D possibly matching TRBD2 (6 bases). Germline loops: CDR1 LNHNV, CDR2 YYDKDF (reference sequence). The CDR3 length is 16 residues. V was pared by 0 bases and J by 9 bases, with 21 bases between.

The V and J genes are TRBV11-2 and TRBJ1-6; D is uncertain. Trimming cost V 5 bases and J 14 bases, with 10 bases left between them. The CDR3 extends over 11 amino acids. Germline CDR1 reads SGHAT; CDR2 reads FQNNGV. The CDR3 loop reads CASSKHQSLHF. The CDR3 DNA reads TGTGCCAGCAGCAAACATCAATCCCTCCACTTT.

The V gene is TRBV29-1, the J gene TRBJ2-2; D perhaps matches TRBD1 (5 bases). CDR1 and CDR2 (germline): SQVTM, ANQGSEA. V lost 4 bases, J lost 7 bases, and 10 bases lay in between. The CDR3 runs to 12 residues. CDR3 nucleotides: TGCAGCGTTGGGGGAACAGGCGGGGAGCTGTTTTTT. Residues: CSVGGTGGELFF.

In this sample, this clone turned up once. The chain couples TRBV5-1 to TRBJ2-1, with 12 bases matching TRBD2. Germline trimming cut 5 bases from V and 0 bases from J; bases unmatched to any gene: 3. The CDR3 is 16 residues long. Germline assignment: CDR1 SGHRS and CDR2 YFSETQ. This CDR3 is CASSQTSGSSYNEQFF. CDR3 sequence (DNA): TGCGCCAGCAGTCAGACTAGCGGGAGCTCCTACAATGAGCAGTTCTTC.

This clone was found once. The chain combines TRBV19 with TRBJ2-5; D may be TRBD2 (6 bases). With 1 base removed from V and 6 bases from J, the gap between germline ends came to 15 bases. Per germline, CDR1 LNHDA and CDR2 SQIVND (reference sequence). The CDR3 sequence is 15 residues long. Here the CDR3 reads CASSIGLVYHQTQYF. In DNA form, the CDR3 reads TGTGCCAGTAGTATAGGACTAGTGTATCACCAGACCCAGTACTTC.

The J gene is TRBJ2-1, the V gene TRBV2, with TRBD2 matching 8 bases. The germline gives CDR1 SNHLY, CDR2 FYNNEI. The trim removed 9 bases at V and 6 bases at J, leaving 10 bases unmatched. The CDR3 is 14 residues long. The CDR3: CASAGTRSPNEQFF. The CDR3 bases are TGTGCCAGTGCCGGGACTAGATCCCCCAATGAGCAGTTCTTC.

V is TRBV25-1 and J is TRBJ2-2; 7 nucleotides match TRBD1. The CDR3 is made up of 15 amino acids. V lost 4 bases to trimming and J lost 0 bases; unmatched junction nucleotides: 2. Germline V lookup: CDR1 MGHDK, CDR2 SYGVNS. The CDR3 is CASSVGGSNTGELFF. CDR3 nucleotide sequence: TGTGCCAGCAGTGTAGGGGGCTCGAACACCGGGGAGCTGTTTTTT. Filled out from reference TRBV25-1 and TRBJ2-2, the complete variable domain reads EADIYQTPRYLVIGTGKKITLECSQTMGHDKMYWYQQDPGMELHLIHYSYGVNSTEKGDLSSESTVSRIRTEHFPLTLESARPSHTSQYLCASSVGGSNTGELFFGEGSRLTVL.

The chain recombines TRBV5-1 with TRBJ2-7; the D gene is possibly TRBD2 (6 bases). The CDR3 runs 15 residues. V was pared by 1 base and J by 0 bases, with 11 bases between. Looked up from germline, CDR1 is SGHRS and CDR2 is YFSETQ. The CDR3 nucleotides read TGCGCCAGCAGCTTGACGGCGGGGTTCTCCTACGAGCAGTACTTC. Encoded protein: CASSLTAGFSYEQYF.